The source of this TCR beta chain is a study of radiotherapy plus CTLA-4 blockade in lung cancer. V was trimmed by 3 bases and J by 4 bases, leaving 12 bases between them. This CDR3 has 14 amino acids. Germline CDR1 is SGDLS and CDR2 is YYNGEE. Profiling relied on immunoSEQ multiplex PCR, and the TCRdb table lists in-frame clones only, not all of them. The sample carries some 49,000 clones, roughly 81% recorded once. The sample in question was peripheral blood, obtained from a patient treated with radiotherapy plus ipilimumab. This receptor was taken from a human donor with non-small cell lung cancer whose response to radiotherapy plus ipilimumab could not be evaluated. The chain links TRBV9 to TRBJ2-3; a weak D match, TRBD2 (5 bases). The CDR3 region is CASSALGEADTQYF. The CDR3 DNA is TGTGCCAGCAGCGCCCTGGGAGAAGCAGATACGCAGTATTTT. The full variable domain, with the rest looked up from reference TRBV9 and TRBJ2-3, is DSGVTQTPKHLITATGQRVTLRCSPRSGDLSVYWYQQSLDQGLQFLIQYYNGEERAKGNILERFSAQQFPDLHSELNLSSLELGDSALYFCASSALGEADTQYFGPGTRLTVL.